The TCR beta chain under discussion was sequenced for a study of blood T cells in healthy people across ages. Alongside a J-beta primer mix, a sample-barcoded 5' primer served in a second PCR lasting roughly 6 to 11 cycles. From the 5' RACE reads, TCRdb called clonotypes with MiXCR, one entry per CDR3 protein. The sample has 600,000 to 850,000 distinct CDR3 sequences, roughly 47% seen once. This CDR3 region has 13 residues. Trimming cost V 0 bases and J 6 bases, with 6 bases left between them. Germline V gene sequence: CDR1 ENHRY, CDR2 SYGVKD. At least ten counts were recorded for this clonotype. Donor samples were obtained from healthy Caucasian individuals from Russia, aged about 6 to 100. Each sample yielded at least 5.5 micrograms of PBMC total RNA.

The TCR comes from a woman aged 60-70 years in good health. This chain uses TRBV10-3 with TRBJ1-5; D call uncertain. Sequencing used blood. The CDR3 DNA reads TGTGCCATCAGTGAGTCTACGGCTCAGCCCCAGCATTTT. Protein product: CAISESTAQPQHF.